This record covers a single TCR beta chain. There are 16 residues in the CDR3. Between the trimmed V and J ends, which lost 4 bases and 1 base, there was a span of 18 bases. The germline CDR1 and CDR2 sequences are SGHNT and YYREEE (reference sequence). This sample was included in a study of blood T cell repertoires in COVID-19. Only in-frame clones appear in the TCRdb table, and some are missing; sequencing was by immunoSEQ multiplex PCR. Seen here are about 230,000 clones, about nine tenths observed once, and the top ten hold under 14%. The clonotype comes from a man aged 50-60 years with COVID-19, enrolled during active disease. The sample consisted of peripheral blood. J is TRBJ2-7 and V is TRBV5-4; D is possibly TRBD2 (7 bases). The CDR3 nucleotides read TGTGCCAGCAGCACGGGGGGCGGGCCTACATCCTACGAGCAGTACTTC. It translates to CASSTGGGPTSYEQYF.